This TCR beta chain is drawn from a study of cytomegalovirus exposure and HLA in healthy donors. General study points: While the bulk of TCR sequences proved rare, some public TCRs turned up in many donors. It was reported in a later analysis that an Asian-associated ancestry cluster showed fewer N-insertions than the roughly 670-donor mean. For presence/absence analyses, sequencing depth was assumed to be roughly uniform across donors.

CDR1 MDHEN and CDR2 SYDVKM come from the germline V gene. The CDR3 extends over 17 amino acids. Trimming cost V 6 bases and J 1 base; bases outside gene matches: 9. In the case of this clone: Its antigen is unknown.

The primer mix had 60 Vbeta and 13 Jbeta primers. Per the original data handling: Unique TCR beta chains numbered about 80 million in a later analysis, with 10 million to 14 million shared. Repertoires were generated with immunoSEQ multiplex PCR, while TCRdb's copy carries only in-frame clones and drops some. V and J calls and clone size are copied from that table; D and trimming were computed from the DNA. The data show under 200,000 clones, 80% to 85% seen once. The V call is TRBV28, the J call TRBJ2-2; 9 nucleotides line up with TRBD2. The source is a girl aged 2-15 years in good health and CMV-seropositive. The sample taken for sequencing was PBMCs. The CDR3 spells CASSYWREGLNTGELFF. CDR3 nucleotides: TGTGCCAGCAGCTACTGGCGGGAGGGGCTGAACACCGGGGAGCTGTTTTTT.